This record looks at one T cell receptor (beta chain) sequence and its context. What it recognizes is unknown. The source of the sample is a study of cytomegalovirus exposure and HLA in healthy donors. Background on the study: Membership in the Caucasian-associated ancestry cluster was found for 75% to 90% of about 430 genotyped donors. Overall study findings and caveats: An observed cluster of highly shared sequence variants was recorded as a likely sequencing artifact. An analysis was carried out later, and it reportedly showed fewer N-insertions in an Asian-associated ancestry cluster than the approximately 700-donor mean.

The length of the CDR3 is 15 residues. Trimming took 4 bases from V and 2 from J, leaving 15 bases between them. Germline V gene sequence: CDR1 SGHRS, CDR2 YFSETQ. 60 Vbeta and 13 Jbeta primers were used in PCR. The data were produced by immunoSEQ multiplex PCR, yet TCRdb's version contains in-frame clones alone and is incomplete. The sample consists of 90,000 to 110,000 clones, around four fifths of them appearing once. What was sequenced was PBMCs. The V gene is TRBV5-1, the J gene TRBJ1-1; D possibly corresponds to TRBD1 (6 bases). The TCR sequence derives from a woman aged 40-49 years in good health and CMV-seropositive. This CDR3 is CASSVQVGGNTEAFF. The CDR3 DNA is TGCGCCAGCAGCGTACAGGTTGGGGGCAACACTGAAGCTTTCTTT.